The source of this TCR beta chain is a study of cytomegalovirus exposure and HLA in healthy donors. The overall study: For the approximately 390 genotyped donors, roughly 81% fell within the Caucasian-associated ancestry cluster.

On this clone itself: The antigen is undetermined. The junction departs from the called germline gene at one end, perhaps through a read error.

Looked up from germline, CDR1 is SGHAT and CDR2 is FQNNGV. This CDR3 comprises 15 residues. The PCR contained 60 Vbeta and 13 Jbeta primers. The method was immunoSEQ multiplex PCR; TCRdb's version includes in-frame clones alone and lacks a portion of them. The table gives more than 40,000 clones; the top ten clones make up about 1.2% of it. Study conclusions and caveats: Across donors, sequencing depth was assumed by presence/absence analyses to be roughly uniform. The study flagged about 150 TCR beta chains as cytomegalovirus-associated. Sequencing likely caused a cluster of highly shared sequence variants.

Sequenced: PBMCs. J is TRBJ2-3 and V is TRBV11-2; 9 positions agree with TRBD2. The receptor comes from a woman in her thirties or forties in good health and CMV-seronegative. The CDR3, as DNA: TGTGCCAGCAGCCCAAGCGGGACTAGCACAGATAAGCAGTATTTT. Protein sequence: CASSPSGTSTDKQYF.